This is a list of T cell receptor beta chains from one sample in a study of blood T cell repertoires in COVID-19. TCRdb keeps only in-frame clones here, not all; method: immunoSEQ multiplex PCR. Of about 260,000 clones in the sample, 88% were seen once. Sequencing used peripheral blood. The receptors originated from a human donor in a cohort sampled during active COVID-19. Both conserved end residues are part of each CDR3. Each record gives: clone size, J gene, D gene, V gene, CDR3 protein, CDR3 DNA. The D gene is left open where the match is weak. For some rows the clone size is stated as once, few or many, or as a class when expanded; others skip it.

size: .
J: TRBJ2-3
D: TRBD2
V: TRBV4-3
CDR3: CASSQEEVALAGGPTDTQYF
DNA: TGCGCCAGCAGCCAAGAAGAAGTGGCACTAGCGGGGGGCCCCACAGATACGCAGTATTTT

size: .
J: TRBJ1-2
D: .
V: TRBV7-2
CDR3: CASSLNTFNYGYTF
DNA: TGTGCCAGCAGCTTAAACACGTTTAACTATGGCTACACCTTC

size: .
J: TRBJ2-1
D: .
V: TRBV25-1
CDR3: CASSEGQGSSEEQFF
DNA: TGTGCCAGCAGTGAAGGGCAGGGGTCTAGTGAGGAGCAGTTCTTC

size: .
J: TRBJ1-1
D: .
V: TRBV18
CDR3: CASSPTGGATEAFF
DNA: TGTGCCAGCTCACCAACGGGGGGGGCGACTGAAGCTTTCTTT

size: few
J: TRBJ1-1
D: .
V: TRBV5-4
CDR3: CASSRGGIKNTEAFF
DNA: TGTGCCAGCAGCCGTGGGGGGATTAAGAACACTGAAGCTTTCTTT

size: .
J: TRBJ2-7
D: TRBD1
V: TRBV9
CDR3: CASSATGSYEQYF
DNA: TGTGCCAGCAGCGCGACAGGGAGCTACGAGCAGTACTTC

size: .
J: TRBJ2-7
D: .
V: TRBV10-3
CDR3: CAISSTGALSYEQYF
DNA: TGTGCCATCAGCTCAACGGGAGCCTTATCCTACGAGCAGTACTTC

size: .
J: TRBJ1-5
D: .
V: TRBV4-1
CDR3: CASSLNPGAQPQHF
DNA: TGCGCCAGCAGCCTTAACCCAGGGGCTCAGCCCCAGCATTTT

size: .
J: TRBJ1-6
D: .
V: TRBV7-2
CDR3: CASSSGFYNSPLHF
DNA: TGTGCCAGCAGCTCAGGGTTTTATAATTCACCCCTCCACTTT

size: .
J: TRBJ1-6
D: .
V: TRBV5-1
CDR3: CASSFIQGESPLHF
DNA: TGCGCCAGCAGCTTCATACAGGGAGAGTCACCCCTCCACTTT

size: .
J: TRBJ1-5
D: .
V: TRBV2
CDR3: CASSVEGGNQPQHF
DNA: TGTGCCAGCAGTGTCGAGGGAGGCAATCAGCCCCAGCATTTT

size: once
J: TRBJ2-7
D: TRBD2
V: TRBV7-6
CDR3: CASSLAHPSGIYEQYF
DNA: TGTGCCAGCAGCTTAGCCCACCCTAGCGGGATATACGAGCAGTACTTC

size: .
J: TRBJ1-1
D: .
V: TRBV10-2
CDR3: CASSVAGAVGTEAFF
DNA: TGCGCCAGCAGTGTGGCGGGGGCGGTGGGCACTGAAGCTTTCTTT

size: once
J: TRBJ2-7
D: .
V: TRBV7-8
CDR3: CASSLGVFSDRRITEQYF
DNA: TGTGCCAGCAGCTTAGGTGTGTTTAGTGACAGAAGGATTACTGAGCAGTACTTC

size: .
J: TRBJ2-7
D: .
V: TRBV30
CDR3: CAWSVASTHEQYF
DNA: TGTGCCTGGAGTGTAGCTAGTACCCACGAGCAGTACTTC

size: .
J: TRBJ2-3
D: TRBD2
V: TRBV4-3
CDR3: CASSQGPIRTSGVGDTQYF
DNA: TGCGCCAGCAGCCAAGGACCGATCAGGACTAGCGGGGTGGGAGATACGCAGTATTTT

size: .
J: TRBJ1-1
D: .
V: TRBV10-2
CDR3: CASSEQALNTEAFF
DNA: TGCGCCAGCAGTGAACAGGCGCTGAACACTGAAGCTTTCTTT

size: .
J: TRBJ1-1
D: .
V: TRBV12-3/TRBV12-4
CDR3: CASSQTELEAFF
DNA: TGTGCCAGCAGCCAGACTGAACTCGAAGCTTTCTTT

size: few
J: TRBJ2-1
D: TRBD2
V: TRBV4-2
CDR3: CASSQDSTGGQFF
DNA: TGTGCCAGCAGCCAAGATTCCACGGGAGGGCAGTTCTTC

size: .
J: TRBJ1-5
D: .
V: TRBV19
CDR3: CASSEAPLSPQHF
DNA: TGTGCCAGTAGCGAAGCACCGTTATCGCCCCAGCATTTT

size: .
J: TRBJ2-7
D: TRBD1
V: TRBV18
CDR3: CASSPSGTGGHEQYF
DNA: TGTGCCAGCTCACCTAGCGGGACAGGGGGTCACGAGCAGTACTTC

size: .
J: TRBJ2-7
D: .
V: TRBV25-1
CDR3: CASSDRVRYEQYF
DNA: TGTGCCAGCAGTGACCGGGTCCGCTACGAGCAGTACTTC

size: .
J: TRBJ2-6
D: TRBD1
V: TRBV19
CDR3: CASSIGQGAIGANVLTF
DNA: TGTGCCAGTAGTATTGGACAGGGGGCGATAGGGGCCAACGTCCTGACTTTC

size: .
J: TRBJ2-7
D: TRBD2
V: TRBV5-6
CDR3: CASSLASGRVNEQYF
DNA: TGTGCCAGCAGCTTGGCGTCCGGGAGGGTCAACGAGCAGTACTTC

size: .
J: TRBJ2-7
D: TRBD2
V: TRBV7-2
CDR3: CASSSSGRAHEQYF
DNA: TGTGCCAGCAGTTCAAGCGGGAGGGCCCACGAGCAGTACTTC

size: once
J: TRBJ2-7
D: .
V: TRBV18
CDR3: CASSPSPGHPYEQYF
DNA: TGTGCCAGCTCACCTAGCCCGGGACACCCCTACGAGCAGTACTTC

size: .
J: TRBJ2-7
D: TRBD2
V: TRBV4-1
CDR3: CASSFSTSSGGEQYF
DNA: TGCGCCAGCAGCTTTTCGACTAGCTCAGGTGGCGAGCAGTACTTC

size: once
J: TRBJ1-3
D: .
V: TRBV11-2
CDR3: CASSLDPGTGNTIYF
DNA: TGTGCCAGCAGCTTAGATCCGGGAACTGGAAACACCATATATTTT

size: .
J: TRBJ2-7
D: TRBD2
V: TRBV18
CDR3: CASSESGGPGEQYF
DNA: TGTGCCAGCTCAGAATCGGGGGGACCGGGGGAGCAGTACTTC

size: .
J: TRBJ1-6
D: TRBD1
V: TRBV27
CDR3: CASSFGRGRSPLHF
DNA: TGTGCCAGCAGTTTCGGCAGGGGGCGATCACCCCTCCACTTT

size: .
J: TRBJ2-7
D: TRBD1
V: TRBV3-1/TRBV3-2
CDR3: CASSQDRGLPSYEQYF
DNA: TGTGCCAGCAGCCAAGACAGGGGGCTTCCCTCCTACGAGCAGTACTTC

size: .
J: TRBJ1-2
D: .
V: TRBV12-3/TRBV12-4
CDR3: CASSLTRVYGYTF
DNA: TGTGCCAGCAGTCTAACGAGGGTTTATGGCTACACCTTC

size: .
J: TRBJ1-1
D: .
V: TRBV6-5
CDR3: CASSYGPGNTEAFF
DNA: TGTGCCAGCAGTTACGGCCCGGGGAACACTGAAGCTTTCTTT

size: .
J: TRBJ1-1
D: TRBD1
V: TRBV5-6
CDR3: CASSRGVRTGPFRAFF
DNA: TGTGCCAGCAGCCGGGGGGTCAGGACAGGGCCATTTAGAGCTTTCTTT

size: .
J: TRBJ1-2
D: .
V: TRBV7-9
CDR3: CASNRESKGNYGYTF
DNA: TGTGCCAGCAACAGGGAGTCAAAGGGTAACTATGGCTACACCTTC

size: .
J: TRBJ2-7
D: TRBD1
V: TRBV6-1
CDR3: CASSERQGAYEQYF
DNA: TGTGCCAGCAGTGAACGGCAGGGGGCTTACGAGCAGTACTTC

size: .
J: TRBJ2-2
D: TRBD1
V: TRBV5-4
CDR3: CASSPKGQGPNTGELFF
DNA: TGTGCCAGCAGCCCCAAGGGACAGGGACCGAACACCGGGGAGCTGTTTTTT

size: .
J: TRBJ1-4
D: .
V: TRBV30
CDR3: CAWSRSLPVEKLFF
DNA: TGTGCCTGGAGTCGCTCTCTTCCGGTTGAAAAACTGTTTTTT

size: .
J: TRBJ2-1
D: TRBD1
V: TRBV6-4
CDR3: CASSVRGTSSYNEQFF
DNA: TGTGCCAGCAGTGTCAGGGGGACATCGTCCTACAATGAGCAGTTCTTC

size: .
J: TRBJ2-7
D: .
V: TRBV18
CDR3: CASSPVGSDAYEQYF
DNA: TGTGCCAGCTCACCGGTGGGGAGCGACGCCTACGAGCAGTACTTC

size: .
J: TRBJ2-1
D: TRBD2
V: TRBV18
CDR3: CASSPTRTSGNNEQFF
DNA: TGTGCCAGCTCACCAACAAGGACTAGCGGAAACAATGAGCAGTTCTTC

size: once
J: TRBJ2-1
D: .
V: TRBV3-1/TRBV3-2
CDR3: CASSRTSNEQFF
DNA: TGTGCCAGCAGTCGTACTAGCAATGAGCAGTTCTTC

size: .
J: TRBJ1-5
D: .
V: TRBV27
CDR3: CASSLKLGHLSDQPQHF
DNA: TGTGCCAGCAGTTTAAAATTGGGGCATCTTAGTGATCAGCCCCAGCATTTT

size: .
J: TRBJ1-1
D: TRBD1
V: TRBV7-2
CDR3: CASSFGDRSLTEAFF
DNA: TGTGCCAGCAGCTTCGGGGACAGGTCGCTCACTGAAGCTTTCTTT

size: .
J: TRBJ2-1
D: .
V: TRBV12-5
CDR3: CASGWEEGSEQFF
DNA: TGTGCTAGTGGTTGGGAGGAGGGATCTGAGCAGTTCTTC

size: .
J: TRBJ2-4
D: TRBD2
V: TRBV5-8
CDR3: CASSLGRLATLAKNIQYF
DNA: TGTGCCAGCAGCTTGGGACGACTAGCGACCCTAGCCAAAAACATTCAGTACTTC

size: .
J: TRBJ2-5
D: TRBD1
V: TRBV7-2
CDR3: CASSFRLDTGTAPVTQYF
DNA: TGTGCCAGCAGCTTCCGGTTGGATACCGGGACAGCACCCGTTACCCAGTACTTC

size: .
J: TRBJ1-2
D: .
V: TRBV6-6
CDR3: CASSPIQGDYGYTF
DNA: TGTGCCAGCAGTCCGATACAGGGAGACTATGGCTACACCTTC

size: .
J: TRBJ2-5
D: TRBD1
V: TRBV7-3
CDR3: CASKGQDEETQYF
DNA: TGTGCCAGCAAGGGACAGGACGAAGAGACCCAGTACTTC

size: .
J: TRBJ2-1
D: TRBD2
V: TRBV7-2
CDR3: CASSLGDYYNEQFF
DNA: TGTGCCAGCAGCTTAGGGGACTATTACAATGAGCAGTTCTTC

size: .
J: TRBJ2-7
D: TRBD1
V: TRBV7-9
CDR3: CASSRKLWTGDPYEQYF
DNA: TGTGCCAGCAGCAGAAAACTTTGGACAGGGGACCCCTACGAGCAGTACTTC

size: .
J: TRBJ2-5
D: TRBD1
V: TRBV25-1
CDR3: CATSTGGAQETQYF
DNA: TGTGCCACCTCGACAGGGGGAGCCCAAGAGACCCAGTACTTC

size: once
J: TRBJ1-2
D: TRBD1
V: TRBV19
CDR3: CASSTQRDSDGYGYTF
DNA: TGTGCCAGTAGTACTCAGAGGGACAGCGATGGCTATGGCTACACCTTC

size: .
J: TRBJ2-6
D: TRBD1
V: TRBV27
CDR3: CASGRQGISGANVLTF
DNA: TGTGCCAGCGGCCGACAGGGGATCTCTGGGGCCAACGTCCTGACTTTC

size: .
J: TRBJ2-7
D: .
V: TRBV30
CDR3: CAWIEGGVGYEQYF
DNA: TGTGCCTGGATTGAGGGAGGAGTTGGCTACGAGCAGTACTTC

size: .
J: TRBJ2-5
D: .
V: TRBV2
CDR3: CASSVSVQETQYF
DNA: TGTGCCAGCAGTGTCTCAGTCCAAGAGACCCAGTACTTC

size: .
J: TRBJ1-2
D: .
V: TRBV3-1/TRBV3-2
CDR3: CASSQLGRSNYGYTF
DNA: TGTGCCAGCAGCCAATTGGGGCGGAGTAACTATGGCTACACCTTC

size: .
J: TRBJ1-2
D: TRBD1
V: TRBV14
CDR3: CASSLGTAVGYTF
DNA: TGTGCCAGCAGCCTCGGGACAGCGGTTGGCTACACCTTC